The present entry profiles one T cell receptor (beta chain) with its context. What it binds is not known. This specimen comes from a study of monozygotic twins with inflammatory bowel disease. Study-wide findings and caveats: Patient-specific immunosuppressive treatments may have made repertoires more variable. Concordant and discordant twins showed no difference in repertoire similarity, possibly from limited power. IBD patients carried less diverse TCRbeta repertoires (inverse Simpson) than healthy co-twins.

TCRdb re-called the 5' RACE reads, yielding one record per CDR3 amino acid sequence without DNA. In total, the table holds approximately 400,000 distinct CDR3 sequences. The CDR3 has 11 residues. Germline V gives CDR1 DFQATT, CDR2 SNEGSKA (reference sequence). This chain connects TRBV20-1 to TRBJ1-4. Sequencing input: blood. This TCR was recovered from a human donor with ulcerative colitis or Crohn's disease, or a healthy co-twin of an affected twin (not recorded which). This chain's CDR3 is CSARRDEKLFF.